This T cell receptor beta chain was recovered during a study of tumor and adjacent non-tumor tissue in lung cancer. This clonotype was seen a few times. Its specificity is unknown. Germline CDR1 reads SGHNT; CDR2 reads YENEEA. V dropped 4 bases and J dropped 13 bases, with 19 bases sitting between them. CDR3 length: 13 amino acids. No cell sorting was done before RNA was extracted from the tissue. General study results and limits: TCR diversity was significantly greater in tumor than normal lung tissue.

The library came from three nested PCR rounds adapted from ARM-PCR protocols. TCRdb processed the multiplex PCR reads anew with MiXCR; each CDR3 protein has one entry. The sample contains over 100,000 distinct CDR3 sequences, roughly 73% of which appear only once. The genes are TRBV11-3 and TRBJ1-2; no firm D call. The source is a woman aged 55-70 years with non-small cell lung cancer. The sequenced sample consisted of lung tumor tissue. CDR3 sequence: CASSSTLKTESTF. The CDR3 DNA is TGTGCCAGCAGCTCGACCTTAAAAACCGAGAGCACCTTC. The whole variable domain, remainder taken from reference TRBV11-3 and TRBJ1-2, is EAGVVQSPRYKIIEKKQPVAFWCNPISGHNTLYWYLQNLGQGPELLIRYENEEAVDDSQLPKDRFSAERLKGVDSTLKIQPAELGDSAVYLCASSSTLKTESTFGSGTRLTVV.